The entry below describes one T cell receptor beta chain. Antigen specificity is unknown. This entry belongs to a study of a mutant IDH1 vaccine in newly diagnosed glioma. Sequenced by immunoSEQ multiplex PCR; TCRdb stores in-frame clones only, minus some. Here the sample spans roughly 62,000 clones, about 86% being singletons. CDR1 SEHNR and CDR2 FQNEAQ come from the germline V gene (reference sequence). V was clipped by 5 bases and J by 5 bases; unmatched bases: 8. This CDR3 has 14 residues. Specified time point: week 5, during vaccination. One vaccine dose held 300 ug of mutant IDH1 20-mer peptide and came with topical imiquimod.

Source: PBMCs, taken from a glioma patient whose treatment included an IDH1 peptide vaccine. The chain couples TRBV7-9 to TRBJ2-7, with 8 bases fitting TRBD1. This receptor was identified in a woman between 50 and 59 years old with glioma. The CDR3: CASSPWDRPHEQYF. DNA of the CDR3: TGTGCCAGCAGCCCCTGGGACAGGCCCCACGAGCAGTACTTC.